The rows below give T cell receptor beta chains drawn from one sample of a study of blood T cells in healthy people across ages. TCRdb recomputed calls from the 5' RACE reads with MiXCR, one row per CDR3 protein. The data show 780,000 or so distinct CDR3 sequences, with 56% seen just once and under 30% held by the top ten. The sequenced sample consisted of blood. Receptors were obtained from a man between 35 and 55 years old in good health. Each CDR3 is given with its conserved first and last residue. D genes are given only for firm matches. Clone size appears in some rows only: once, few, many, or a class for an expanded clone.

d_call,clone_size,j_call,v_call,cdr3_aa,cdr3_nt
NA,NA,TRBJ1-1,TRBV7-2,CASSSRTARGDTEAFF,TGTGCCAGCAGCTCAAGGACAGCCCGGGGGGACACTGAAGCTTTCTTT
TRBD2,NA,TRBJ2-5,TRBV7-9,CASSLRLAGRKETQYF,TGTGCCAGCAGCTTACGACTAGCGGGACGGAAAGAGACCCAGTACTTC
NA,NA,TRBJ2-1,TRBV7-3,CASSFTPYNEQFF,TGTGCCAGCAGCTTCACACCCTACAATGAGCAGTTCTTC
TRBD2,few,TRBJ2-7,TRBV24-1,CATSDPSGSAYEQYF,TGTGCCACCAGTGACCCTAGCGGGAGCGCCTACGAGCAGTACTTC
TRBD1,NA,TRBJ1-2,TRBV12-3/TRBV12-4,CASSPDRVGGYTF,TGTGCCAGCAGCCCGGACAGGGTAGGGGGCTACACCTTC
TRBD1,NA,TRBJ1-2,TRBV6-5,CASSLAGQSNYGYTF,TGTGCCAGCAGCCTCGCGGGACAGTCTAACTATGGCTACACCTTC
TRBD2,many,TRBJ2-3,TRBV29-1,CSVKGQTTSGRGDTQYF,TGCAGCGTTAAGGGCCAAACTACTAGCGGGAGAGGAGATACGCAGTATTTT
NA,NA,TRBJ2-3,TRBV13,CASSNPGRSTDTQYF,TGTGCCAGCAGCAACCCCGGCAGGAGCACAGATACGCAGTATTTT
TRBD1,NA,TRBJ1-5,TRBV29-1,CSVVFSGGINQPQHF,TGCAGCGTTGTTTTTTCAGGGGGAATCAATCAGCCCCAGCATTTT
NA,NA,TRBJ2-3,TRBV9,CASSVQEGASDTQYF,TGTGCCAGCAGCGTACAGGAGGGGGCCTCAGATACGCAGTATTTT
NA,NA,TRBJ2-5,TRBV24-1,CATEWDNEQYF,TGTGCCACCGAATGGGACAATGAGCAGTACTTC
NA,NA,TRBJ1-2,TRBV15,CATSRDRTDANYGYTF,TGTGCCACCAGCAGAGACCGGACAGATGCTAACTATGGCTACACCTTC
NA,NA,TRBJ2-7,TRBV5-1,CASSLGDRKVHEQYF,TGCGCCAGCAGCTTGGGGGATCGAAAAGTCCACGAGCAGTACTTC
NA,NA,TRBJ2-7,TRBV28,CASSLWASASEQYF,TGTGCCAGCAGTTTATGGGCCTCCGCCTCCGAGCAGTACTTC
NA,NA,TRBJ2-3,TRBV20-1,CSASPVGGGTDTQYF,TGCAGTGCTAGTCCCGTAGGGGGGGGTACAGATACGCAGTATTTT
TRBD1,few,TRBJ2-3,TRBV27,CASSLTGGMSTQYF,TGTGCCAGCAGTTTGACAGGGGGCATGAGTACGCAGTATTTT
TRBD2,NA,TRBJ2-1,TRBV5-1,CASSWRLPLAGGRNEQFF,TGCGCCAGCAGCTGGCGCCTCCCTCTAGCGGGAGGGAGAAATGAGCAGTTCTTC
TRBD1,once,TRBJ2-2,TRBV20-1,CSASHTGTGNTGELFF,TGCAGTGCTAGCCATACCGGGACAGGGAACACCGGGGAGCTGTTTTTT
TRBD1,NA,TRBJ2-1,TRBV28,CASSSTGTGRYNEQFF,TGTGCCAGCAGTTCCACCGGGACAGGGCGCTACAATGAGCAGTTCTTC
NA,NA,TRBJ2-7,TRBV15,CATSRIVVDEQYF,TGTGCCACCAGCAGAATCGTGGTTGACGAGCAGTACTTC
TRBD2,few,TRBJ2-1,TRBV6-2/TRBV6-3,CASRRTSGYNEQFF,TGTGCCAGCAGGAGGACTAGCGGCTACAATGAGCAGTTCTTC
TRBD1,few,TRBJ2-7,TRBV20-1,CSARPLQGISYEQYF,TGCAGTGCTAGGCCCCTACAGGGGATCTCCTACGAGCAGTACTTC
NA,NA,TRBJ1-4,TRBV21-1,CASSKGRAARGVEKLFF,TGTGCCAGCAGCAAAGGTCGCGCGGCCAGGGGCGTTGAAAAACTGTTTTTT
NA,NA,TRBJ2-2,TRBV23-1,CASSQRGNTGELFF,TGCGCCAGCAGTCAAAGGGGAAACACCGGGGAGCTGTTTTTT
NA,NA,TRBJ1-1,TRBV25-1,CASSIQTNTEAFF,TGTGCCAGCAGTATACAGACGAACACTGAAGCTTTCTTT
TRBD1,NA,TRBJ1-2,TRBV29-1,CSVEQTGDGYTF,TGCAGCGTTGAGCAAACAGGGGATGGCTACACCTTC
NA,NA,TRBJ2-7,TRBV9,CASSVGQAVYEQYF,TGTGCCAGCAGCGTAGGACAGGCGGTCTACGAGCAGTACTTC
TRBD2,NA,TRBJ2-1,TRBV20-1,CSAPGGGNEQFF,TGCAGTGCCCCGGGAGGGGGAAATGAGCAGTTCTTC
TRBD1,NA,TRBJ2-3,TRBV29-1,CSVDGTGVEDAQYF,TGCAGCGTTGACGGGACAGGGGTCGAAGATGCGCAGTATTTT
TRBD1,few,TRBJ2-1,TRBV12-3/TRBV12-4,CASSFRDRLGNEQFF,TGTGCCAGCAGCTTCCGGGACAGATTAGGGAATGAGCAGTTCTTC
TRBD2,few,TRBJ2-3,TRBV4-3,CASSQDIASGSTDTQYF,TGCGCCAGCAGCCAAGATATCGCTAGCGGTAGCACAGATACGCAGTATTTT
NA,few,TRBJ1-2,TRBV20-1,CSARDKSDYGYTF,TGCAGTGCTAGAGATAAGTCCGACTATGGCTACACCTTC
TRBD2,NA,TRBJ2-5,TRBV6-2/TRBV6-3,CASSYQSSGKRQQYF,TGTGCCAGCAGTTACCAGAGTAGCGGGAAACGTCAGCAGTACTTC
NA,NA,TRBJ2-7,TRBV6-1,CASSEGGDSSYEQYF,TGTGCCAGCAGTGAGGGGGGTGACAGCTCCTACGAGCAGTACTTC
TRBD2,NA,TRBJ2-1,TRBV29-1,CSVLSPSGSSYNEQFF,TGCAGCGTTTTGTCCCCTAGCGGTAGCTCCTACAATGAGCAGTTCTTC
NA,few,TRBJ1-2,TRBV12-3/TRBV12-4,CASSPTGHYGYTF,TGTGCCAGCAGTCCTACGGGACACTATGGCTACACCTTC
NA,few,TRBJ2-3,TRBV12-5,CASGLLQITDTQYF,TGTGCTAGTGGTTTGCTGCAGATCACAGATACGCAGTATTTT
TRBD2,few,TRBJ2-7,TRBV10-3,CAISESILQSGSLDEQYF,TGTGCCATCAGTGAGTCGATTCTCCAGAGCGGGAGTTTGGACGAGCAGTACTTC
TRBD2,few,TRBJ2-7,TRBV29-1,CSVNGLAGKPPYEQYF,TGCAGCGTAAACGGACTAGCGGGAAAACCCCCCTACGAGCAGTACTTC
TRBD2,NA,TRBJ2-1,TRBV5-1,CASSLAPGGPTASNEQFF,TGCGCCAGCAGCTTGGCCCCGGGAGGGCCGACGGCTTCCAATGAGCAGTTCTTC
TRBD2,NA,TRBJ2-1,TRBV6-5,CASSYGASGDDEQFF,TGTGCCAGCAGTTACGGGGCTAGCGGGGATGATGAGCAGTTCTTC
NA,few,TRBJ1-2,TRBV7-2,CASSLSTDYGYTF,TGTGCCAGCAGCTTATCCACAGACTATGGCTACACCTTC
TRBD1,NA,TRBJ2-4,TRBV5-1,CASEFGTGGPREQYF,TGCGCCAGCGAATTCGGGACAGGCGGACCTCGGGAGCAGTACTTC
NA,few,TRBJ1-5,TRBV12-3/TRBV12-4,CASSLGGLGNQPQHF,TGTGCCAGCAGTTTAGGGGGTCTTGGCAATCAGCCCCAGCATTTT
NA,many,TRBJ1-2,TRBV5-5,CASSLNSPGQSGYTF,TGTGCCAGCAGCTTAAATAGCCCGGGACAATCGGGCTACACCTTC
NA,few,TRBJ1-2,TRBV3-1,CASSQAGQGLGYGYTF,TGTGCCAGCAGCCAAGCCGGGCAGGGGCTCGGCTATGGCTACACCTTC
NA,NA,TRBJ2-2,TRBV4-1,CASRFRVEDAGELFF,TGCGCCAGCAGATTCAGGGTAGAGGACGCCGGGGAGCTGTTTTTT
TRBD1,once,TRBJ2-7,TRBV20-1,CSARERTGVSYEQYF,TGCAGTGCTAGAGAACGGACAGGGGTCTCCTACGAGCAGTACTTC
NA,few,TRBJ1-2,TRBV5-1,CASSPGTSGYTF,TGCGCCAGCAGCCCCGGGACGAGTGGCTACACCTTC